The 26 T cell receptor beta chains presented below share a single source sample, sequenced in a study of OX40 agonist ivuxolimab in advanced cancers. The data were produced by immunoSEQ multiplex PCR, yet TCRdb's version contains in-frame clones alone and is incomplete. In the table there are roughly 26,000 clones, approximately 80% of which are singletons. Sequences were derived from CD4+ or CD8+ T cells sorted from blood, sampled in a trial of the OX40 agonist ivuxolimab. The receptors shown here come from an adult with an advanced solid tumor such as melanoma, head and neck, liver or kidney cancer.

V and J are TRBV6-5 and TRBJ1-1; D is unresolved. The V end was cut by 6 bases, the J end by 3 bases, with 14 bases between. This CDR3 is 14 amino acids long. Germline CDR1 is MNHEY and CDR2 is SVGAGI. CDR3 nucleotides: TGTGCCAGCAGGGTCCGGGGAACTTACACTGAAGCTTTCTTT. Translated, it gives CASRVRGTYTEAFF.

This chain connects TRBV5-5 to TRBJ2-7; D is unresolved. V was cut by 3 bases and J by 3 bases, with 10 bases left in between. The CDR3 extends over 13 amino acids. The germline gives CDR1 SGHKS, CDR2 YYEKEE (reference sequence). CDR3 amino acids: CASSSTPYYEQYF. The CDR3 DNA reads as TGTGCCAGCAGCTCGACACCTTACTACGAGCAGTACTTC.

The CDR3 protein is CASSQDRTSGFSPGADTQYF. The CDR3 region has the DNA TGCGCCAGCAGCCAAGATAGGACTAGCGGGTTCTCCCCGGGGGCAGATACGCAGTATTTT. This sequence joins TRBV4-1 and TRBJ2-3; the match to TRBD2 covers 11 bases. The CDR3 has 20 residues. The V gene's germline CDR1 is MGHRA and CDR2 YSYEKL. After removal of 0 bases from V and 4 bases from J, the junction contained 15 bases not matched to a gene.

This chain connects TRBV4-3 to TRBJ1-5; 7 nucleotides match TRBD1. CDR1 is LGHNA, CDR2 YSLEER, per germline. The CDR3 contains 15 residues. Unmatched junction bases numbered 7, after V lost 1 base and J lost 7 bases. The chain's CDR3 is CASSQVGGAGQPQHF. In DNA form, the CDR3 reads TGCGCCAGCAGCCAAGTAGGGGGCGCAGGGCAGCCCCAGCATTTT.

The chain carries TRBV5-1 and TRBJ2-3, with D perhaps matching TRBD1 (6 bases). The V gene's germline CDR1 is SGHRS and CDR2 YFSETQ. Trimming left V 4 bases short and J 3 bases short, with 18 bases between. The CDR3 is 16 amino acids. The CDR3 DNA is TGCGCCAGCAGCCCTGACAGGTTCTATGTAACAGATACGCAGTATTTT. It is translated as CASSPDRFYVTDTQYF.

The chain couples TRBV6-5 to TRBJ1-2, with TRBD1 as a possible D gene (5 bases). Germline CDR1 and CDR2: MNHEY and SVGAGI. V was shortened by 2 bases and J by 8 bases, with 21 bases between the two germline ends. This CDR3 region has 16 residues. DNA of the CDR3: TGTGCCAGCAGTTACGAGGGCGGGGGTAGTTTAAGCGGCTACACCTTC. It codes for CASSYEGGGSLSGYTF.

This clone came up a few times. The rearrangement uses TRBV19 and TRBJ1-5; TRBD1 agrees at 8 bases. Trimming at V came to 6 bases and at J to 2 bases, leaving 6 bases not matched to a gene. The germline gives CDR1 LNHDA, CDR2 SQIVND (reference sequence). This CDR3 has 15 residues. The CDR3 sequence is CASRPDRGGNQPQHF. The CDR3 DNA reads TGTGCCAGTAGGCCCGACAGGGGAGGCAATCAGCCCCAGCATTTT. The full variable domain, its missing parts supplied by reference TRBV19 and TRBJ1-5, is DGGITQSPKYLFRKEGQNVTLSCEQNLNHDAMYWYRQDPGQGLRLIYYSQIVNDFQKGDIAEGYSVSREKKESFPLTVTSAQKNPTAFYLCASRPDRGGNQPQHFGDGTRLSIL.

The chain carries TRBV6-5 and TRBJ1-2; D not certain. Germline V CDR1 and CDR2: MNHEY, SVGAGI. The CDR3 totals 15 residues. Trimming pared 4 bases from V and 5 bases from J, leaving 17 bases between. The CDR3 protein is CASSSPGRSFYGYTF. The CDR3 DNA sequence: TGTGCCAGCAGTTCCCCCGGACGGAGTTTTTATGGCTACACCTTC.

The V and J genes are TRBV4-1 and TRBJ1-2; possible D gene TRBD1, 6 bases. This CDR3 has 15 amino acids. V gave up 4 bases and J gave up 0 bases, with 12 bases separating them. The germline V gene encodes CDR1 MGHRA and CDR2 YSYEKL. This CDR3 reads CASSRHRQANYGYTF. DNA for the CDR3: TGCGCCAGCAGCCGCCATCGACAGGCTAACTATGGCTACACCTTC.

The chain uses TRBV6-1 and TRBJ1-5; the D is unclear. The V end lost 6 bases, the J end lost 7 bases, and 10 bases lay between the germline ends. The V gene's germline CDR1 is MNHNS and CDR2 SASEGT. The CDR3 is 12 amino acids. The CDR3 here is CASSPWEQPQHF. CDR3 nucleotides: TGTGCCAGCAGCCCTTGGGAACAGCCCCAGCATTTT.

The V call is TRBV5-4, the J call TRBJ1-6; TRBD1 matches at 9 bases. Germline loops: CDR1 SGHNT, CDR2 YYREEE (reference sequence). Losses at the gene ends were 3 bases for V and 13 bases for J; bases not matched to a gene: 11. This CDR3 is 15 amino acids long. DNA of the CDR3: TGTGCCAGCAGCTCGTATGACAGGGGGGTATACCCCCTCCACTTT. Translated: CASSSYDRGVYPLHF. Full variable domain (missing parts from reference TRBV5-4 and TRBJ1-6): ETGVTQSPTHLIKTRGQQVTLRCSSQSGHNTVSWYQQALGQGPQFIFQYYREEENGRGNFPPRFSGLQFPNYSSELNVNALELDDSALYLCASSSYDRGVYPLHFGNGTRLTVT.

The J gene is TRBJ2-5, the V gene TRBV5-1; 7 positions match TRBD2. Germline CDR1 is SGHRS and CDR2 is YFSETQ. This CDR3 has 12 amino acids. The ends lost 3 bases at V and 4 bases at J; junction bases unmatched: 0. CDR3 in amino acids: CASSWGGETQYF. CDR3 DNA sequence: TGCGCCAGCAGCTGGGGGGGAGAGACCCAGTACTTC. Based on the CDR3 plus reference TRBV5-1 and TRBJ2-5, the full variable domain is KAGVTQTPRYLIKTRGQQVTLSCSPISGHRSVSWYQQTPGQGLQFLFEYFSETQRNKGNFPGRFSGRQFSNSRSEMNVSTLELGDSALYLCASSWGGETQYFGPGTRLLVL.

CDR3 region: CASSVGVGGHHEQYF. Written as DNA, the CDR3 is TGTGCCAGCAGTGTAGGAGTAGGGGGACACCACGAGCAGTACTTC. The chain carries TRBV6-5 and TRBJ2-7; D possibly corresponds to TRBD1 (6 bases). V was trimmed by 5 bases and J by 5 bases, leaving 19 bases between them. Germline CDR1 MNHEY, CDR2 SVGAGI. The CDR3 spans 15 residues.

This clone came up once. The chain has TRBV19 and TRBJ2-3, with 10 positions matching TRBD2. Per germline, CDR1 LNHDA and CDR2 SQIVND (reference sequence). The CDR3 runs 14 residues. J was trimmed by 3 bases and V by 8 bases; bases with no gene match: 5. Here the CDR3 DNA reads TGTGCCAGTCGATCTAGCGGGGGAACAGATACGCAGTATTTT. This translates into CASRSSGGTDTQYF.

The rearrangement joins TRBV6-1 to TRBJ1-5; possibly TRBD1 for D (6 bases). The CDR3 is 15 amino acids. The ends were cut back, 2 bases at V and 2 bases at J, with 10 bases in the middle. Germline V gene sequence: CDR1 MNHNS, CDR2 SASEGT. In DNA form, the CDR3 reads TGTGCCAGCAGTGAACAGTCAGGGGGCAATCAGCCCCAGCATTTT. As protein: CASSEQSGGNQPQHF.

V gene TRBV12-5 combines with J gene TRBJ1-2; 10 nucleotides agree with TRBD1. Germline CDR1 is LGHNT and CDR2 is FRNRAP. The CDR3 has 15 amino acids. V was pared by 5 bases and J by 6 bases, with 9 bases of the junction left unmatched. The CDR3 sequence: CASGTSRQGANGYTF. The CDR3 bases are TGTGCTAGTGGTACCAGTAGACAGGGGGCAAATGGCTACACCTTC.

The rearrangement links TRBV7-3 to TRBJ1-2; D unresolved. This CDR3 region has 13 residues. The V end was cut by 2 bases, the J end by 8 bases, with 12 bases between. Per the germline V gene, CDR1 is SGHTA and CDR2 is FQGTGA. Written as DNA, the CDR3 is TGTGCCAGCAGCTTATTCGGGCAGGAGGGCTACACCTTC. It encodes CASSLFGQEGYTF.

The rearrangement uses TRBV5-4 and TRBJ1-2; 10 nucleotides match TRBD1. CDR1 SGHNT and CDR2 YYREEE come from the germline V gene (reference sequence). The ends lost 3 bases at V and 8 bases at J; junction bases unmatched: 13. The CDR3 loop spans 16 amino acids. CDR3 sequence reads: CASSSLSQTGGGGYTF. DNA for the CDR3: TGTGCCAGCAGCTCCCTATCCCAGACAGGGGGCGGCGGCTACACCTTC.

The V gene is TRBV6-6, the J gene TRBJ1-4, with unresolved D. Per the germline V gene, CDR1 is MNHNY and CDR2 is SVGAGI (reference sequence). The CDR3 extends over 14 amino acids. V lost 0 bases and J lost 4, with 6 bases in between. CDR3 loop: CASSYSTNNEKLFF. CDR3 coding DNA: TGTGCCAGCAGTTACTCGACCAATAATGAAAAACTGTTTTTT.

The chain joins TRBV11-2 to TRBJ2-5; D gene unclear. The CDR3 runs to 13 residues. Trimming took 5 bases from V and 5 from J, leaving 12 bases between them. The V gene's germline CDR1 is SGHAT and CDR2 FQNNGV. The CDR3 here is CASSPRLRETQYF. The CDR3 bases are TGTGCCAGCAGCCCCCGCCTCCGGGAGACCCAGTACTTC.

The rearrangement joins TRBV7-9 to TRBJ1-5; unclear D gene. The CDR3 is 14 amino acids. Trimming cost V 1 base and J 6 bases, with 10 bases left between them. The germline V gene has CDR1 SEHNR and CDR2 FQNEAQ (reference sequence). The DNA of the CDR3 is TGTGCCAGCAGCTTAGGGGGTATGGGTCAGCCCCAGCATTTT. Translation: CASSLGGMGQPQHF.

This clone was seen only once. The chain joins TRBV5-1 to TRBJ2-7, with 10 bases matching TRBD2. The CDR3 runs to 17 residues. The germline V gene has CDR1 SGHRS and CDR2 YFSETQ. V gave up 2 bases and J gave up 3 bases; unmatched junction bases: 11. The CDR3 reads CASSFERGGLVLYEQYF. The CDR3 DNA reads TGCGCCAGCAGCTTTGAGCGGGGGGGCCTCGTTCTCTACGAGCAGTACTTC.

The V and J genes are TRBV19 and TRBJ2-1; tentatively, D is TRBD2 (5 bases). The germline V and J ends were trimmed by 7 bases and 0 bases, with 19 bases remaining between them. CDR1 and CDR2 (germline): LNHDA, SQIVND (reference sequence). This CDR3 is built from 17 residues. This chain's CDR3 is CASTDAPGLTSYNEQFF. CDR3 coding DNA: TGTGCCAGTACAGACGCCCCCGGACTGACCTCCTACAATGAGCAGTTCTTC. Complete variable domain (other parts from reference TRBV19 and TRBJ2-1): DGGITQSPKYLFRKEGQNVTLSCEQNLNHDAMYWYRQDPGQGLRLIYYSQIVNDFQKGDIAEGYSVSREKKESFPLTVTSAQKNPTAFYLCASTDAPGLTSYNEQFFGPGTRLTVL.

This chain joins TRBV11-2 and TRBJ1-2; 8 bases are a match to TRBD1. The CDR3 sequence is 15 residues long. V gave up 4 bases and J gave up 4 bases; unmatched junction bases: 8. Germline V gives CDR1 SGHAT, CDR2 FQNNGV. DNA for the CDR3: TGTGCCAGCAGCTACTTAACAGGGGGTGTCTATGGCTACACCTTC. Translation gives CASSYLTGGVYGYTF.

The V gene is TRBV6-1, the J gene TRBJ2-5; D remains unclear. The CDR3 length is 11 residues. The V gene lost 5 bases and the J gene lost 4 bases, with 5 bases spanning the gap. The germline V gene encodes CDR1 MNHNS and CDR2 SASEGT. The CDR3 is CASSPRETQYF. CDR3 bases: TGTGCCAGCAGTCCCCGAGAGACCCAGTACTTC.

This sequence joins TRBV6-5 and TRBJ1-1; 9 bases are shared with TRBD1. Trimming at V came to 2 bases and at J to 1 base, leaving 5 bases not matched to a gene. The CDR3 consists of 16 residues. CDR1 and CDR2 from the germline V gene are MNHEY and SVGAGI. CDR3 in amino acids: CASSYGQGPGNTEAFF. The CDR3 nucleotides are TGTGCCAGCAGTTACGGACAGGGGCCGGGGAACACTGAAGCTTTCTTT.